This TCR beta chain is drawn from a study of cytomegalovirus exposure and HLA in healthy donors. The study's findings and limits: When analyzed later, the rates of TCR association showed variation by HLA locus, with DRB1 the most and HLA-C the fewest.

From germline, CDR1 is KGHSH and CDR2 LQKENI. The CDR3 covers 14 residues. The V gene lost 2 bases and the J gene lost 1 base, with 9 bases spanning the gap. Primers: 60 Vbeta forward and 13 Jbeta reverse. Data came from immunoSEQ multiplex PCR; TCRdb stores just in-frame clones and leaves some out. The sample contains approximately 110,000 clones, about 80% of which appear only once. Comments on this clone: What it recognizes is unknown.

The sequence was obtained from a woman aged 45-65 years in good health and CMV-seropositive. The V gene is TRBV18, the J gene TRBJ2-7; maybe TRBD1 (6 bases). The specimen was PBMCs. This CDR3 is CASSPETGSYEQYF. Here the CDR3 DNA reads TGTGCCAGCTCACCAGAGACAGGATCCTACGAGCAGTACTTC. The entire variable domain, with the rest obtained from reference TRBV18 and TRBJ2-7, is as follows: NAGVMQNPRHLVRRRGQEARLRCSPMKGHSHVYWYRQLPEEGLKFMVYLQKENIIDESGMPKERFSAEFPKEGPSILRIQQVVRGDSAAYFCASSPETGSYEQYFGPGTRLTVT.